A single sample gave rise to the 15 T cell receptor beta chains below, sequenced in a study of T cell responses to AZD1222 COVID-19 vaccine. TCRdb keeps only in-frame clones here, not all; method: immunoSEQ multiplex PCR. Of more than 120,000 clones in the sample, around nine tenths are singletons; the top ten hold roughly 1.5%. Material: peripheral blood, obtained 28 days after the second AZD1222 dose. These receptors came from an adult who received the AZD1222 COVID-19 vaccine.

CDR3 sequence reads: CASSPGTSGYNEQFF. DNA of the CDR3: TGTGCCAGCAGCCCAGGGACTAGCGGCTACAATGAGCAGTTCTTC. V gene TRBV9 combines with J gene TRBJ2-1; 11 bases are shared with TRBD2. The germline CDR1 and CDR2 sequences are SGDLS and YYNGEE. The V gene end was trimmed by 4 bases and the J gene end by 3 bases; junction bases not matched to a gene: 3. The CDR3 contains 15 residues.

The chain is built from TRBV9 and TRBJ2-1, with a tentative D call TRBD2 (6 bases). V lost 2 bases and J 5 bases, leaving 20 bases between the germline ends. Germline CDR1 reads SGDLS; CDR2 reads YYNGEE. This CDR3 spans 17 amino acids. In DNA form, the CDR3 reads TGTGCCAGCAGCGTCGGGGGAGCTTGGGGAAGCGACAATGAGCAGTTCTTC. Residues: CASSVGGAWGSDNEQFF.

The chain uses TRBV7-2 and TRBJ2-7; the match to TRBD2 covers 7 bases. CDR3 length: 16 residues. CDR1 is SGHTA and CDR2 is FQGNSA in the germline V gene. V was pared by 1 base and J by 2 bases, with 8 bases of the junction left unmatched. The CDR3 loop reads CASSLGGGVLPYEQYF. Here the CDR3 DNA reads TGTGCCAGCAGCTTAGGCGGGGGAGTCTTGCCCTACGAGCAGTACTTC.

J is TRBJ2-7 and V is TRBV30; D is undetermined. Germline lookup yields CDR1 GTSNPN and CDR2 SVGIG (reference sequence). With 0 bases removed from V and 4 bases from J, the gap between germline ends came to 13 bases. The CDR3 is 14 residues long. The DNA for the CDR3 is TGTGCCTGGAGTGTACGCGGTAGTCGGTACGAGCAGTACTTC. It specifies CAWSVRGSRYEQYF.

This clone was counted between two and nine times. The chain has TRBV5-1 and TRBJ2-1; D is undetermined. The CDR3 contains 16 residues. CDR1 and CDR2 (germline): SGHRS, YFSETQ. V lost 0 bases to trimming and J lost 0 bases, with 10 bases between them. The CDR3 DNA reads as TGCGCCAGCAGCTTGGGTTCTTCTAGCTCCTACAATGAGCAGTTCTTC. Translation gives CASSLGSSSSYNEQFF. Combining the CDR3 with reference TRBV5-1 and TRBJ2-1 gives the whole variable domain KAGVTQTPRYLIKTRGQQVTLSCSPISGHRSVSWYQQTPGQGLQFLFEYFSETQRNKGNFPGRFSGRQFSNSRSEMNVSTLELGDSALYLCASSLGSSSSYNEQFFGPGTRLTVL.

This clone was observed a single time. J is TRBJ2-5 and V is TRBV3-1 (or the pseudogene TRBV3-2), with 7 bases lining up with TRBD2. The ends lost 0 bases at V and 2 bases at J; junction bases unmatched: 9. CDR1 is LGHDT and CDR2 is YNNKEL in the germline V gene (reference sequence). This CDR3 contains 17 residues. CDR3 sequence (DNA): TGTGCCAGCAGCCAAGATGAGTCGGGAGGACATCAAGAGACCCAGTACTTC. This codes for CASSQDESGGHQETQYF.

This clone was seen once. V and J are TRBV5-1 and TRBJ1-1, with D maybe TRBD1 (6 bases). Germline assignment: CDR1 SGHRS and CDR2 YFSETQ. V dropped 2 bases and J dropped 3 bases, with 14 bases sitting between them. This CDR3 is 15 amino acids long. This chain's CDR3 is CASSLLTGIDTEAFF. The CDR3 DNA is TGCGCCAGCAGCTTACTCACAGGGATCGACACTGAAGCTTTCTTT.

V and J are TRBV10-3 and TRBJ1-1, with 10 nucleotides matching TRBD1. Unmatched junction bases numbered 12, after V lost 6 bases and J lost 2 bases. Germline CDR1 reads ENHRY; CDR2 reads SYGVKD. The CDR3 has 17 amino acids. The CDR3 coding sequence is TGTGCCATCAGGCGAAACCGGGACAGGGGTTCAAACACTGAAGCTTTCTTT. Protein sequence: CAIRRNRDRGSNTEAFF.

The rearrangement uses TRBV7-9 and TRBJ2-1; the match to TRBD2 covers 7 bases. The junction had 5 bases not matched to a gene; V was cut back by 3 bases and J by 6 bases. The CDR3 is 14 amino acids. CDR1 and CDR2 from the germline V gene are SEHNR and FQNEAQ (reference sequence). The CDR3 loop is CASSFSTSANEQFF. CDR3 bases: TGTGCCAGCAGCTTCTCCACTAGCGCCAATGAGCAGTTCTTC.

J is TRBJ1-5 and V is TRBV4-1; a possible D gene is TRBD1 (6 bases). Trimming stripped 3 bases from V and 5 bases from J, with 11 bases between. The CDR3 totals 14 residues. Germline V gene data show CDR1 as MGHRA and CDR2 as YSYEKL. The CDR3 loop reads CASSHYRVHQPQHF. CDR3 DNA: TGCGCCAGCAGCCATTACAGGGTACATCAGCCCCAGCATTTT.

With regard to this clone: The same CDR3 can be traced to other DNA sequences in this sample. The CDR3 DNA sequence: TGTGCCAGCAGTTTACCACAGGGTGTTCCCTATGGCTACACCTTC. This translates into CASSLPQGVPYGYTF. The V call is TRBV28, the J call TRBJ1-2, with a weak D call TRBD1 (6 bases). The CDR3 is 15 amino acids. V was shortened by 2 bases and J by 4 bases, with 14 bases between the two germline ends. CDR1 MDHEN and CDR2 SYDVKM come from the germline V gene.

V usage is TRBV11-3 and J usage is TRBJ1-2; no clear D gene. V was trimmed by 2 bases and J by 2 bases, leaving 0 bases between them. This CDR3 has 11 residues. Germline V gene data show CDR1 as SGHNT and CDR2 as YENEEA. The CDR3 region is CASSLNYGYTF. The CDR3 DNA follows: TGTGCCAGCAGCTTAAACTATGGCTACACCTTC.

The V call is TRBV28, the J call TRBJ1-4; D call uncertain. Trimming stripped 5 bases from V and 7 bases from J, with 17 bases between. Germline CDR1 is MDHEN and CDR2 is SYDVKM. This CDR3 is 15 amino acids long. The CDR3: CASSARVIFGEKLFF. For the CDR3, the DNA is TGTGCCAGCAGTGCCCGGGTTATCTTCGGTGAAAAACTGTTTTTT.

The chain uses TRBV5-8 and TRBJ1-1; TRBD1 might be the D (5 bases). The ends were cut back, 5 bases at V and 4 bases at J, with 15 bases in the middle. The CDR3 is 14 residues long. CDR1 is SGHTS and CDR2 is YDEGEE in the germline V gene. The CDR3 spells CASRRRMGGTEAFF. The CDR3 nucleotides are TGTGCCAGCAGGAGGCGAATGGGGGGCACTGAAGCTTTCTTT.

There are a few counts of this clone. The chain uses TRBV10-3 and TRBJ2-5; 7 bases match TRBD1. Germline-derived CDR1 and CDR2 are ENHRY and SYGVKD. This CDR3 is 15 amino acids long. The V segment lost 2 bases and the J segment 1 base; nucleotides outside the gene matches: 4. The CDR3 DNA reads TGTGCCATCAGTGAGGACAGACAGGGCCAAGAGACCCAGTACTTC. Protein product: CAISEDRQGQETQYF.